Presented here are 14 T cell receptor beta chains from one specimen sequenced in a study of blood T cells in healthy people across ages. The second PCR ran about 6 to 12 cycles with a sample-barcoded 5' primer and J-beta primers. One entry per CDR3 protein results from TCRdb running MiXCR on the 5' RACE reads. The sample comprises some 1.8 million distinct CDR3 sequences, roughly 43% of which are singletons, and about 23% rests with the top ten. Sequenced input: blood. The receptors shown here come from a human donor in good health.

This clonotype was detected many times. The V call is TRBV4-2, the J call TRBJ1-2; D ambiguous. Trimming left V 1 base short and J 0 bases short, with 6 bases between. The CDR3 is 14 residues long. Per germline, CDR1 LGHNA and CDR2 YNFKEQ. This CDR3 is CASSQVGTNYGYTF. The CDR3 nucleotides read TGTGCCAGCAGCCAAGTTGGGACTAACTATGGCTACACCTTC.

The chain links TRBV19 to TRBJ2-1; tentatively, D is TRBD2 (7 bases). This CDR3 is 17 amino acids long. The V gene lost 5 bases and the J gene lost 5 bases, with 22 bases spanning the gap. Per germline, CDR1 LNHDA and CDR2 SQIVND (reference sequence). The CDR3: CASSPAGWRGPDNEQFF. The DNA of the CDR3 is TGTGCCAGTAGTCCAGCCGGCTGGCGGGGGCCAGACAATGAGCAGTTCTTC.

The chain is built from TRBV12-3 or TRBV12-4 and TRBJ2-7; the D gene is possibly TRBD1 (6 bases). CDR3 length: 15 amino acids. Between the trimmed V and J ends, which lost 1 base and 6 bases, there was a span of 16 bases. Here the CDR3 reads CASSLGDRPGCEQYF. Here the CDR3 DNA reads TGTGCCAGCAGTTTAGGCGACAGGCCGGGATGCGAGCAGTACTTC.

This clonotype was seen more than once but under ten times. The V gene is TRBV4-3, the J gene TRBJ1-6, with 8 bases lining up with TRBD1. This CDR3 is 16 amino acids long. Losses at the gene ends were 0 bases for V and 7 bases for J; bases not matched to a gene: 5. Germline-derived CDR1 and CDR2 are LGHNA and YSLEER. Written as DNA, the CDR3 is TGCGCCAGCAGCCAAGACCGGGACAGGAGAAATTCACCCCTCCACTTT. Residues: CASSQDRDRRNSPLHF.

The chain recombines TRBV29-1 with TRBJ2-1; the D gene is possibly TRBD2 (5 bases). This CDR3 region has 11 residues. The V end was cut by 2 bases, the J end by 7 bases, with 6 bases between. Germline CDR1 reads SQVTM; CDR2 reads ANQGSEA. CDR3 bases: TGCAGCGTTGAACTAGCAAATGAGCAGTTCTTC. It is translated as CSVELANEQFF.

The chain couples TRBV20-1 to TRBJ2-5; 8 bases are a match to TRBD1. Germline V gene sequence: CDR1 DFQATT, CDR2 SNEGSKA (reference sequence). V lost 4 bases to trimming and J lost 7 bases; unmatched junction nucleotides: 8. The CDR3 length is 13 residues. CDR3 residues: CSATGQGVWTQYF. CDR3 sequence (DNA): TGCAGTGCTACAGGACAGGGTGTTTGGACCCAGTACTTC.

This clonotype occurred once. The chain has TRBV28 and TRBJ2-1, with D possibly matching TRBD2 (5 bases). CDR3 length: 14 residues. Germline CDR1 and CDR2: MDHEN and SYDVKM. Between the trimmed V and J ends, which lost 8 bases and 4 bases, there was a span of 15 bases. The chain's CDR3 is CASRRDGLYNEQFF. The CDR3 DNA reads as TGTGCCAGCCGACGGGATGGGCTATACAATGAGCAGTTCTTC.

The chain employs TRBV20-1 and TRBJ2-1; 10 nucleotides match TRBD1. The J call may be mistaken, given a closer DNA end match to TRBJ2-7. Germline V gives CDR1 DFQATT, CDR2 SNEGSKA (reference sequence). This CDR3 has 18 amino acids. Here the CDR3 reads CSARAWDRGIGSYNEQYF. DNA of the CDR3: TGCAGTGCTAGGGCCTGGGACAGGGGAATCGGCTCCTACAATGAGCAGTACTTC.

This clonotype was detected only a few times. V and J are TRBV7-9 and TRBJ2-7, with a weak D call TRBD1 (6 bases). Trimming took off 4 bases at V and 7 bases at J, with 17 bases between the two ends. The CDR3 loop spans 14 amino acids. Germline lookup yields CDR1 SEHNR and CDR2 FQNEAQ (reference sequence). CDR3 loop: CASSSTGWEREQYF. In DNA, the CDR3 is TGTGCCAGCAGCTCAACAGGGTGGGAGCGAGAGCAGTACTTC.

This rearrangement joins TRBV7-2 to TRBJ1-1; maybe TRBD1 (5 bases). Germline assignment: CDR1 SGHTA and CDR2 FQGNSA. Deletions cut 5 bases from V and 11 bases from J, with 18 bases between. CDR3 length equals 13 residues. This chain's CDR3 is CASSLDSSIMAFF. The CDR3 DNA follows: TGTGCCAGCAGCCTCGACAGCAGTATCATGGCTTTCTTT.

The rearrangement uses TRBV7-2 and TRBJ1-2; D gene uncertain. This CDR3 has 13 amino acids. Germline V gene sequence: CDR1 SGHTA, CDR2 FQGNSA. Trimming removed 5 bases from V and 8 bases from J, with 15 bases in between. The CDR3 region has the DNA TGTGCCAGCAGCCCTGACATAATTTTGGGCTACACCTTC. Residues: CASSPDIILGYTF.

This clonotype has a handful of counts. The chain has TRBV10-3 and TRBJ1-2; the D is unclear. V was shortened by 6 bases and J by 8 bases, with 19 bases between the two germline ends. Germline V CDR1 and CDR2: ENHRY, SYGVKD. CDR3 length: 14 amino acids. The CDR3 loop is CAISPLTDRRGYTF. The CDR3 DNA sequence: TGTGCCATCAGCCCTCTGACCGACCGGCGGGGCTACACCTTC.

The table lists this clonotype with a few counts. The CDR3 loop is CASSVAGVDEQFF. In DNA, the CDR3 is TGTGCCAGCAGCGTAGCGGGGGTTGATGAGCAGTTCTTC. The chain combines TRBV9 with TRBJ2-1, with D maybe TRBD2 (6 bases). This CDR3 region has 13 residues. The V end lost 0 bases, the J end lost 8 bases, and 9 bases lay between the germline ends. Germline CDR1 reads SGDLS; CDR2 reads YYNGEE.

This clonotype has ten or more counts. A read error may account for a junction end that differs from germline. The gene calls are TRBV5-1 and TRBJ2-7, with D possibly TRBD1 on 6 matching bases. CDR1 and CDR2 (germline): SGHRS, YFSETQ. This CDR3 is built from 13 residues. The CDR3 coding sequence is TGTGCCAGCAGTACAGGGAGCTCCTACGAGCAGTACTTC. Protein product: CASSTGSSYEQYF.